Below, 5 T cell receptor beta chains from the same sample are listed, as sequenced in a study of siplizumab effects on memory and regulatory T cells. Only in-frame clones appear in the TCRdb table, and some are missing; sequencing was by immunoSEQ multiplex PCR. The table has some 100,000 clones, approximately 97% seen once. The sequenced sample consisted of naive CD4+ T cells sorted from blood. The receptors originated from a human donor in good health.

The chain couples TRBV7-3 to TRBJ2-3; TRBD2 agrees at 13 bases. Per the germline V gene, CDR1 is SGHTA and CDR2 is FQGTGA. The V segment lost 1 base and the J segment 11 bases; nucleotides outside the gene matches: 12. CDR3 length equals 17 residues. The CDR3 sequence: CASSLNSPATSGGEQYF. The CDR3 DNA reads as TGTGCCAGCAGCTTAAATTCCCCTGCCACTAGCGGGGGGGAGCAGTATTTT.

This rearrangement joins TRBV7-9 to TRBJ2-3; tentative D call: TRBD1 (7 bases). The V end lost 1 base, the J end lost 1 base, and 12 bases lay between the germline ends. This CDR3 comprises 16 residues. Looked up from germline, CDR1 is SEHNR and CDR2 is FQNEAQ (reference sequence). CDR3 sequence (DNA): TGTGCCAGCAGCTTAGTCGGAGGGGGCGGCACAGATACGCAGTATTTT. Amino acid sequence: CASSLVGGGGTDTQYF.

The chain has TRBV19 and TRBJ1-4; no firm D call. In germline, CDR1 is LNHDA, CDR2 SQIVND (reference sequence). The CDR3 length is 14 residues. Between the trimmed V and J ends, which lost 8 bases and 1 base, there was a span of 11 bases. The CDR3 sequence: CASSETLTNEKLFF. CDR3 coding DNA: TGTGCCAGTTCCGAGACACTAACTAATGAAAAACTGTTTTTT.

The gene calls are TRBV9 and TRBJ1-1; weak D call: TRBD1 (5 bases). Trimming stripped 2 bases from V and 1 base from J, with 9 bases between. CDR3 length: 14 residues. Germline CDR1 SGDLS, CDR2 YYNGEE. CDR3 DNA sequence: TGTGCCAGCAGCGTTATGGGGGGGAACACTGAAGCTTTCTTT. This encodes CASSVMGGNTEAFF.

This chain joins TRBV6-6 and TRBJ2-2, with D uncertain. Trimming pared 6 bases from V and 6 bases from J, leaving 11 bases between. Per germline, CDR1 MNHNY and CDR2 SVGAGI (reference sequence). The CDR3 extends over 13 amino acids. The CDR3 sequence: CASSHAFSGELFF. DNA for the CDR3: TGTGCCAGCAGCCACGCATTCTCCGGGGAGCTGTTTTTT.